The sequence of this T cell receptor beta chain was determined in a study of beta chain features in type 1 diabetes. Study-wide results and caveats: Shorter TCRB CDR3s, moderately but significantly so, were found in Type 1 diabetes patients in all four CD4+ subsets.

Every isolated RNA sample was fully reverse transcribed, so sequencing captured expressed TCRB transcripts. Sequencing was performed with immunoSEQ multiplex PCR; in TCRdb, only in-frame clones are kept and a portion is missing. In the table there are a few hundred thousand clones, approximately 16% of which are singletons. This clone occurred a few times. Antigen unknown. V shed 1 base, J shed 7 bases, and the junction held 9 bases outside the gene matches. Per germline, CDR1 SEHNR and CDR2 FQNEAQ (reference sequence). This CDR3 comprises 15 residues. The sample comprised naive CD4+ T cells from blood. The V call is TRBV7-9, the J call TRBJ2-5; 7 bases fit TRBD1. The clonotype originates from a man aged 25 to 40 with type 1 diabetes. The CDR3 loop reads CASSLDGRGTGTQYF. The CDR3 DNA follows: TGTGCCAGCAGCTTAGACGGCAGGGGGACCGGGACCCAGTACTTC.